The following is a TCR beta chain sequence with its context. The V end was cut by 10 bases, the J end by 7 bases, with 14 bases between. Looked up from germline, CDR1 is MDHEN and CDR2 is SYDVKM. The CDR3 runs to 11 residues. The study ran its PCR with 60 Vbeta and 13 Jbeta primers. The data were produced by immunoSEQ multiplex PCR, yet TCRdb's version contains in-frame clones alone and is incomplete. The table shows roughly 100,000 clones, with over 70% occurring only once. These data come from a study of cytomegalovirus exposure and HLA in healthy donors. Those who donated were healthy bone marrow donors.

The chain joins TRBV28 to TRBJ2-7, with D uncertain. Sequenced input: PBMCs. The origin of this receptor is a boy between 10 and 17 years old in good health and CMV-seronegative. The CDR3 loop is CATRQASEQYF. CDR3 nucleotide sequence: TGTGCCACCCGCCAAGCAAGTGAGCAGTACTTC.